A selection of T cell receptor beta chains follows, all from one sample in a study of blood T cell repertoires in COVID-19. Clones were sequenced by immunoSEQ multiplex PCR, and TCRdb holds only the in-frame ones, with some missing. The sample lists some 180,000 clones; 81% were seen once. The sequenced material came from peripheral blood. The receptors stem from a woman between 40 and 50 years old with COVID-19, enrolled during active disease. The CDR3 runs from the conserved cysteine through the conserved F or W. D genes are given only for firm matches. The size of a clone is reported for some rows only, either as once, few or many, or as a class for expanded clones.

cdr3_length	d_call	v_call	j_call	clone_size	cdr3_nt	cdr3_aa
20	NA	TRBV5-1	TRBJ2-3	NA	TGCGCCAGCAGCTGGGGACAGCAGTTTGCGGGATTCGCCGGGGGAGATACGCAGTATTTT	CASSWGQQFAGFAGGDTQYF
13	TRBD2	TRBV7-6	TRBJ2-5	NA	TGTGCCAGCGCTAGCGGAGACCAAGAGACCCAGTACTTC	CASASGDQETQYF
15	TRBD2	TRBV7-9	TRBJ2-1	NA	TGTGCCAGCAGCCGACTAGCGGGGGTTTACAATGAGCAGTTCTTC	CASSRLAGVYNEQFF
17	NA	TRBV6-1	TRBJ2-4	NA	TGTGCCAGCAGTGATAGGGTTCGAGACAGCCAAAAAGAAATTCAGTACTTC	CASSDRVRDSQKEIQYF
16	NA	TRBV6-5	TRBJ2-1	NA	TGTGCCAGCAGTTATAGGTGGCGGGGAATCTACAATGAGCAGTTCTTC	CASSYRWRGIYNEQFF
16	TRBD2	TRBV6-6	TRBJ2-2	once	TGTGCCAGCAGGAAAACCGGGACTAGAGGCCCCGGGGAGCTGTTTTTT	CASRKTGTRGPGELFF
13	TRBD1	TRBV12-3/TRBV12-4	TRBJ2-1	many	TGTGCCAGCAGTTTAGGACAGGGTCATGAGCAGTTCTTC	CASSLGQGHEQFF
17	TRBD1	TRBV18	TRBJ2-3	NA	TGTGCCAGCTCACCACTCTCCCACAGGGGGCGAGCAGATACGCAGTATTTT	CASSPLSHRGRADTQYF
15	TRBD2	TRBV10-3	TRBJ2-7	NA	TGTGCCATCAGTGGGGCGACTAGCGGTTCCTACGAGCAGTACTTC	CAISGATSGSYEQYF
15	TRBD2	TRBV7-3	TRBJ2-5	NA	TGTGCCAGCAGCTTAGCGGGGGGGCGTACGGAGACCCAGTACTTC	CASSLAGGRTETQYF
16	NA	TRBV9	TRBJ2-7	NA	TGTGCCAGCAGCGTAGGAATGGGGGGGGCCAGATACGAGCAGTACTTC	CASSVGMGGARYEQYF
13	TRBD1	TRBV12-3/TRBV12-4	TRBJ2-2	NA	TGTGCCAGCAGGAGAGGGGGCACGGGGGAGCTGTTTTTT	CASRRGGTGELFF
15	NA	TRBV5-1	TRBJ2-1	NA	TGCGCCAGCAGCTGGGTTGGGGTGTGGAGGGATGAGCAGTTCTTC	CASSWVGVWRDEQFF
13	NA	TRBV28	TRBJ1-1	NA	TGTGCCAGCCAGGGGCGGGGGTTCTCTGAAGCTTTCTTT	CASQGRGFSEAFF
15	TRBD2	TRBV5-4	TRBJ2-1	NA	TGTGCCAGCAGTCCCCTAGCGGGGCGCTTCAATGAGCAGTTCTTC	CASSPLAGRFNEQFF
18	NA	TRBV6-1	TRBJ1-5	NA	TGTGCCAGCAGTGGAGTACAGAAGTACAAGTATAGCAATCAGCCCCAGCATTTT	CASSGVQKYKYSNQPQHF
14	NA	TRBV18	TRBJ1-1	once	TGTGCCAGCTCACCACGGTCTAACGCCGCTGAAGCTTTCTTT	CASSPRSNAAEAFF
16	TRBD1	TRBV15	TRBJ1-2	NA	TGTGCCACCAGCAGAGTGGGGACAGGGGTGGGCTATGGCTACACCTTC	CATSRVGTGVGYGYTF
13	NA	TRBV18	TRBJ1-4	NA	TGTGCCAGCTCACCGGGGCAGAATGAAAAACTGTTTTTT	CASSPGQNEKLFF
15	NA	TRBV5-8	TRBJ1-1	NA	TGTGCCAGCAGTTATTTTGGCTGGGGCCGGGCTGAAGCTTTCTTT	CASSYFGWGRAEAFF
14	NA	TRBV6-5	TRBJ2-5	NA	TGTGCCACCTCAGTAGCTGGAGGGACAGAGACCCAGTACTTC	CATSVAGGTETQYF